Each of the 20 T cell receptor beta chains below was sequenced from the same sample in a study of T cell responses to AZD1222 COVID-19 vaccine. Clones were sequenced by immunoSEQ multiplex PCR, and TCRdb holds only the in-frame ones, with some missing. The sample lists around 97,000 clones, roughly 88% occurring once. The sample in question was peripheral blood, obtained on day 0 of AZD1222 vaccination. The receptors come from an adult in good health.

For the CDR3, the DNA is TGCGCCAGCAGCTTGGAAGGGGCGAATGAAAAACTGTTTTTT. Amino acids: CASSLEGANEKLFF. The rearrangement joins TRBV5-1 to TRBJ1-4; D is possibly TRBD1 (5 bases). Germline V CDR1 and CDR2: SGHRS, YFSETQ. This CDR3 region has 14 residues. V was cut by 0 bases and J by 5 bases, with 8 bases left in between.

This chain links TRBV28 with TRBJ1-6; no definite D call. Trimming removed 4 bases at V and 0 bases at J, with 4 bases between. Per the germline V gene, CDR1 is MDHEN and CDR2 is SYDVKM. This CDR3 region has 14 residues. The CDR3 sequence: CASSSISYNSPLHF. The CDR3 DNA reads as TGTGCCAGCAGTTCGATCTCCTATAATTCACCCCTCCACTTT. The full variable domain, completed using reference TRBV28 and TRBJ1-6, is DVKVTQSSRYLVKRTGEKVFLECVQDMDHENMFWYRQDPGLGLRLIYFSYDVKMKEKGDIPEGYSVSREKKERFSLILESASTNQTSMYLCASSSISYNSPLHFGNGTRLTVT.

On this clone itself: At one of its ends the junction is not consistent with the germline gene, which may arise from a read error. The chain combines TRBV7-7 with TRBJ2-6; D gene unclear. Germline-derived CDR1 and CDR2 are SSHAT and FNYEAQ (reference sequence). This CDR3 spans 13 amino acids. The CDR3: CASSLGGANVLTF. CDR3 bases: TGTGCTAGCAGCTTAGGTGGGGCCAACGTCCTGACTTTC.

V and J are TRBV10-3 and TRBJ1-5; D is undetermined. The CDR3 totals 14 residues. Trimming left V 4 bases short and J 3 bases short, with 10 bases between. CDR1 and CDR2 from the germline V gene are ENHRY and SYGVKD. For the CDR3, the DNA is TGTGCCATCAGTGTAGACGGATTCAATCAGCCCCAGCATTTT. Translated: CAISVDGFNQPQHF.

The chain carries TRBV28 and TRBJ1-1; D gene ambiguous. This CDR3 is 14 amino acids long. V lost 5 bases and J 2 bases, leaving 12 bases between the germline ends. From germline, CDR1 is MDHEN and CDR2 SYDVKM. The DNA for the CDR3 is TGTGCCAGCAGTGCCCGACGGGTAAACACTGAAGCTTTCTTT. It specifies CASSARRVNTEAFF.

This clone was seen only once. The chain combines TRBV19 with TRBJ1-2; TRBD1 might be the D (5 bases). This CDR3 comprises 13 residues. The germline V and J ends were trimmed by 9 bases and 3 bases, with 14 bases remaining between them. The germline V gene has CDR1 LNHDA and CDR2 SQIVND (reference sequence). CDR3 sequence: CASQDRGDYGYTF. The CDR3 DNA follows: TGTGCCAGCCAGGATCGGGGGGACTATGGCTACACCTTC.

The chain has TRBV6-4 and TRBJ1-1, with a weak D call TRBD1 (5 bases). The CDR3 is 13 residues long. The V and J ends lost 5 bases and 5 bases respectively, with 12 bases between them. In germline, CDR1 is MRHNA, CDR2 SNTAGT. The CDR3, as DNA: TGTGCCAGCAGTTATGGGACCGGGACTGAAGCTTTCTTT. Residues: CASSYGTGTEAFF.

This sequence joins TRBV10-3 and TRBJ2-3; D possibly matches TRBD1 or TRBD2 (5 bases each). The CDR3 spans 16 residues. Per the germline V gene, CDR1 is ENHRY and CDR2 is SYGVKD. V was trimmed by 3 bases and J by 5 bases, leaving 18 bases between them. The CDR3 DNA sequence: TGTGCCATCAGTGAAGTGAGGGACCCTCAGGTAGATACGCAGTATTTT. Translated, it gives CAISEVRDPQVDTQYF.

CDR3 amino acids: CASSDLSGTRSFTQYF. The CDR3 DNA reads TGTGCCAGCAGTGACTTGTCCGGAACTAGGTCGTTTACGCAGTATTTT. The chain employs TRBV25-1 and TRBJ2-3; D is possibly TRBD2 (5 bases). V gave up 3 bases and J gave up 8 bases, with 21 bases separating them. This CDR3 has 16 residues. Germline V gene sequence: CDR1 MGHDK, CDR2 SYGVNS.

In its sample, this clone was seen a few times. This rearrangement joins TRBV11-1 to TRBJ2-1; weak D call: TRBD2 (5 bases). The germline V gene encodes CDR1 SGHAT and CDR2 FQDESV (reference sequence). This CDR3 has 15 residues. V lost 1 base and J lost 2, with 9 bases in between. In nucleotides, the CDR3 is TGTGCCAGCAGCTTAGGAGGGAGTACCTACAATGAGCAGTTCTTC. It is translated as CASSLGGSTYNEQFF. The full variable domain, completed using reference TRBV11-1 and TRBJ2-1, is EAEVAQSPRYKITEKSQAVAFWCDPISGHATLYWYRQILGQGPELLVQFQDESVVDDSQLPKDRFSAERLKGVDSTLKIQPAELGDSAMYLCASSLGGSTYNEQFFGPGTRLTVL.

The rearrangement uses TRBV27 and TRBJ2-7; 7 bases map to TRBD1. Trimming cost V 6 bases and J 3 bases; bases outside gene matches: 8. CDR3 length: 14 residues. Germline assignment: CDR1 MNHEY and CDR2 SMNVEV (reference sequence). The CDR3 DNA follows: TGTGCCAGCAGCTCCCGACAGGGCCGCTACGAGCAGTACTTC. Its translation is CASSSRQGRYEQYF.

The chain recombines TRBV4-3 with TRBJ2-1; TRBD2 agrees at 16 bases. V lost 3 bases to trimming and J lost 8 bases; unmatched junction nucleotides: 4. The CDR3 is 16 residues long. In germline, CDR1 is LGHNA, CDR2 YSLEER. For the CDR3, the DNA is TGCGCCAGCAGCCAGGGACTAGCGGGGGGGCGCGATGAGCAGTTCTTC. Translation gives CASSQGLAGGRDEQFF.

V is TRBV19 and J is TRBJ2-5; 9 nucleotides match TRBD2. From germline, CDR1 is LNHDA and CDR2 SQIVND (reference sequence). V lost 6 bases, J lost 1 base, and 0 bases stayed unmatched. The CDR3 covers 13 residues. DNA of the CDR3: TGTGCCAGTAGAGCGGGGGGCCAAGAGACCCAGTACTTC. Its translation: CASRAGGQETQYF.

The chain employs TRBV6-5 and TRBJ1-5; D is unclear. Trimming removed 5 bases from V and 6 bases from J, with 11 bases in between. Germline loops: CDR1 MNHEY, CDR2 SVGAGI. This CDR3 has 13 amino acids. The CDR3 nucleotides read TGTGCCAGCAGTCGCGGGTTGGTTCAGCCCCAGCATTTT. Amino acids: CASSRGLVQPQHF.

The chain carries TRBV21-1 and TRBJ2-1; the table's TRBD1 call for D was not verified on the DNA. TRBV21-1 is a known pseudogene. The CDR3 has 15 residues. The CDR3: CASGGTGRFTVGPFF. DNA of the CDR3: TGTGCCAGCGGAGGGACAGGAAGATTTACAGTGGGTCCGTTCTTC.

This clone was observed a handful of times. The rearrangement joins TRBV11-2 to TRBJ2-3, with a tentative D call TRBD2 (7 bases). The CDR3 contains 15 residues. The germline gives CDR1 SGHAT, CDR2 FQNNGV. The V and J ends lost 2 bases and 6 bases respectively, with 15 bases between them. CDR3 in DNA: TGTGCCAGCAGCTTAAATGCGGGGGCGGGGGATACGCAGTATTTT. This translates into CASSLNAGAGDTQYF.

The CDR3 reads CAWSPPGAPNEQFF. DNA of the CDR3: TGTGCCTGGAGTCCCCCCGGGGCCCCCAATGAGCAGTTCTTC. The chain combines TRBV30 with TRBJ2-1; either TRBD1 or TRBD2 may supply D (5 bases each). Trimming stripped 2 bases from V and 6 bases from J, with 14 bases between. The CDR3 sequence is 14 residues long. Germline assignment: CDR1 GTSNPN and CDR2 SVGIG (reference sequence).

This clone is a singleton in its sample. V is TRBV30 and J is TRBJ2-5; either TRBD1 or TRBD2 may supply D (5 bases each). The CDR3 spans 14 residues. Germline CDR1 GTSNPN, CDR2 SVGIG (reference sequence). Trimming stripped 6 bases from V and 4 bases from J, with 18 bases between. The CDR3 region is CACQPRGAGETQYF. As DNA, the CDR3 is TGTGCCTGCCAGCCGCGAGGGGCCGGAGAGACCCAGTACTTC.

Only a few counts were recorded for this clone. The V and J genes are TRBV27 and TRBJ2-5; 10 nucleotides align to TRBD1. The germline CDR1 and CDR2 sequences are MNHEY and SMNVEV (reference sequence). Trimming cost V 6 bases and J 3 bases; bases outside gene matches: 1. The CDR3 has 13 residues. The CDR3 sequence is CASRGTGEETQYF. CDR3 DNA sequence: TGTGCCAGCAGGGGGACAGGGGAAGAGACCCAGTACTTC.

This chain uses TRBV7-2 with TRBJ1-5; maybe TRBD1 (5 bases). Germline CDR1 and CDR2: SGHTA and FQGNSA. V lost 2 bases, J lost 0 bases, and 11 bases lay in between. This CDR3 region has 16 residues. The CDR3 DNA sequence: TGTGCCAGCAGCTTATTCAGGGTTGGTAGCAATCAGCCCCAGCATTTT. This translates into CASSLFRVGSNQPQHF.